A single sample is the source of the 29 T cell receptor beta chains below, sequenced in a study of identical twins. Each CDR3 protein is one row after TCRdb ran MiXCR on the 5' RACE reads. The top ten clones hold 2.5% to 3.5% of a sample with fewer than 500,000 distinct CDR3 sequences, approximately 25% of them seen once. The sample also formed part of further work on T cells expressing NK-cell markers.

What was sequenced was CD4+ T cells sorted from blood. Every receptor here comes from a woman between 18 and 29 years old in good health.

This clonotype occurred many times. The chain combines TRBV20-1 with TRBJ2-5; TRBD2 agrees at 9 bases. Germline V CDR1 and CDR2: DFQATT, SNEGSKA (reference sequence). J lost 4 bases, V lost 7 bases, and 7 bases had no gene match. This CDR3 contains 13 residues. CDR3 nucleotide sequence: TGCAGTGGTTCAGCGGGGGGAGTAGAGACCCAGTACTTC. It codes for CSGSAGGVETQYF.

This chain links TRBV12-3 or TRBV12-4 with TRBJ2-5, with a tentative D call TRBD2 (5 bases). This CDR3 region has 13 residues. Trimming cost V 6 bases and J 2 bases, with 10 bases left between them. CDR3 DNA sequence: TGTGCCAGCAGCCAACTAGGACAAGAGACCCAGTACTTC. Amino acid sequence: CASSQLGQETQYF.

The V gene is TRBV20-1, the J gene TRBJ1-6; TRBD1 might be the D (6 bases). CDR3 length: 12 amino acids. V was shortened by 5 bases and J by 6 bases, with 8 bases between the two germline ends. In germline, CDR1 is DFQATT, CDR2 SNEGSKA (reference sequence). In nucleotides, the CDR3 is TGCAGTGCTCACAGGGCTAATTCACCCCTCCACTTT. Its translation is CSAHRANSPLHF.

This clonotype came up a few times. The V gene is TRBV19, the J gene TRBJ1-2, with TRBD1 identical over 8 bases. V lost 5 bases, J lost 8 bases, and 13 bases stayed unmatched. This CDR3 spans 15 amino acids. Germline values: CDR1 LNHDA, CDR2 SQIVND (reference sequence). The CDR3 DNA reads as TGTGCCAGTAGTCCCAAGGCGGGACAGGCTAGAGGCTACACCTTC. It encodes CASSPKAGQARGYTF.

This chain connects TRBV12-3 or TRBV12-4 to TRBJ2-7; the D gene is possibly TRBD1 (6 bases). Trimming pared 6 bases from V and 0 bases from J, leaving 15 bases between. The CDR3 extends over 15 amino acids. The CDR3 protein is CASSYRVGSSYEQYF. The CDR3 coding sequence is TGTGCCAGCAGCTACAGGGTGGGAAGCTCCTACGAGCAGTACTTC.

J is TRBJ2-7 and V is TRBV12-3 or TRBV12-4; a possible D gene is TRBD2 (5 bases). CDR3 length: 11 residues. Trimming took off 5 bases at V and 10 bases at J, with 12 bases between the two ends. The CDR3 sequence is CASSHGVNQYF. The CDR3, as DNA: TGTGCCAGCAGTCACGGGGTGAACCAGTACTTC.

The J gene is TRBJ2-3, the V gene TRBV2; possible D gene TRBD1, 6 bases. This CDR3 region has 14 residues. CDR1 and CDR2 from the germline V gene are SNHLY and FYNNEI. Deletions cut 2 bases from V and 1 base from J, with 7 bases between. The CDR3 DNA reads as TGTGCCAGCAGTGAATACAGGGGCACAGATACGCAGTATTTT. It is translated as CASSEYRGTDTQYF.

The chain joins TRBV7-9 to TRBJ2-1, with 10 bases lining up with TRBD2. The CDR3 loop spans 14 amino acids. J gave up 7 bases and V 10 bases, and 10 bases lay outside the gene matches. The germline V gene encodes CDR1 SEHNR and CDR2 FQNEAQ (reference sequence). CDR3 amino acids: CAMRGASGRNEQFF. The DNA for the CDR3 is TGTGCCATGCGGGGGGCTAGCGGGAGAAATGAGCAGTTCTTC.

In its sample, this clonotype was seen many times. Sequence at one end of the junction differs from germline and may be a read error. The CDR3 nucleotides read TGCGCCAGCAGCCCCCCGGGATACAATGAGCAGTTCTTC. It translates to CASSPPGYNEQFF. The chain employs TRBV18 and TRBJ2-1, with a tentative D call TRBD2 (5 bases). The CDR3 sequence is 13 residues long. Germline V gene lookup returns CDR1 KGHSH and CDR2 LQKENI.

In its sample, this clonotype was seen a few times. V and J are TRBV5-5 and TRBJ2-1; D ambiguous. Deletions cut 2 bases from V and 16 bases from J, with 16 bases between. Germline V lookup: CDR1 SGHKS, CDR2 YYEKEE (reference sequence). The CDR3 contains 12 residues. The CDR3 loop is CASSLIGKARFF. The CDR3 DNA sequence: TGTGCCAGCAGCTTAATCGGAAAGGCCCGTTTCTTC.

This clonotype occurred a few times. This sequence joins TRBV12-3 or TRBV12-4 and TRBJ2-7; a weak D match, TRBD1 (7 bases). Trimming pared 2 bases from V and 4 bases from J, leaving 12 bases between. The CDR3 covers 14 residues. The CDR3 DNA follows: TGTGCCAGCAGTTTATGGTCAGGGGGGTACGAGCAGTACTTC. Translation: CASSLWSGGYEQYF.

The CDR3 DNA reads as TGTGCCAGCAGGGACAGGGGGCTTTACGTCCTGACTTTC. Protein sequence: CASRDRGLYVLTF. The genes are TRBV27 and TRBJ2-6; 11 bases agree with TRBD1. This CDR3 spans 13 amino acids. Germline CDR1 MNHEY, CDR2 SMNVEV (reference sequence). Trimming cost V 6 bases and J 11 bases; bases outside gene matches: 3.

The chain couples TRBV10-3 to TRBJ2-7; D is perhaps TRBD2 (6 bases). Between the trimmed V and J ends, which lost 10 bases and 7 bases, there was a span of 14 bases. The CDR3 totals 11 residues. Germline V gene lookup returns CDR1 ENHRY and CDR2 SYGVKD. DNA of the CDR3: TGTGCCACCTCCCGGGCGGGGGAGCAGTACTTC. Protein product: CATSRAGEQYF.

This clonotype was detected only a few times. The chain couples TRBV14 to TRBJ2-1; 7 bases are a match to TRBD2. The CDR3 contains 15 residues. Germline V gene lookup returns CDR1 SGHDN and CDR2 FVKESK. Trimming cost V 0 bases and J 4 bases; bases outside gene matches: 3. DNA for the CDR3: TGTGCCAGCAGCCAAGATCCTAGCGGATACAATGAGCAGTTCTTC. Translating it yields CASSQDPSGYNEQFF.

This clonotype was observed a few times. The J gene is TRBJ2-3, the V gene TRBV20-1; D not resolved. Germline CDR1 is DFQATT and CDR2 is SNEGSKA (reference sequence). This CDR3 spans 15 amino acids. V shed 6 bases and J shed 0 bases, with 16 bases lying between them. Written as DNA, the CDR3 is TGCAGTGCCACGTTCGGGCCATCTAGCACAGATACGCAGTATTTT. Translated: CSATFGPSSTDTQYF.

The chain joins TRBV9 to TRBJ2-2, with D tentatively TRBD1 (6 bases). The CDR3 has 17 residues. V was shortened by 1 base and J by 2 bases, with 15 bases between the two germline ends. The V gene's germline CDR1 is SGDLS and CDR2 YYNGEE. The CDR3 coding sequence is TGTGCCAGCAGCGTACAAGAGACAGGACTTAACACCGGGGAGCTGTTTTTT. It codes for CASSVQETGLNTGELFF.

The chain combines TRBV11-3 with TRBJ1-5; no definite D call. Germline loops: CDR1 SGHNT, CDR2 YENEEA. This CDR3 spans 14 amino acids. Trimming left V 2 bases short and J 7 bases short, with 12 bases between. CDR3 nucleotides: TGTGCCAGCAGCTTACCCCAATTTGGGCAGCCCCAGCATTTT. It translates to CASSLPQFGQPQHF.

This clonotype has a handful of counts. The gene calls are TRBV30 and TRBJ2-1, with D possibly being TRBD2 (7 bases). Germline-derived CDR1 and CDR2 are GTSNPN and SVGIG (reference sequence). V lost 0 bases and J lost 6, with 12 bases in between. The CDR3 spans 14 residues. CDR3 protein: CAWSVRGGGNEQFF. As DNA, the CDR3 is TGTGCCTGGAGTGTACGGGGAGGGGGCAATGAGCAGTTCTTC.

CDR3 bases: TGTGCCAGCAGTGAAATAGGGGTAAGCTCCTACAATGAGCAGTTCTTC. It encodes CASSEIGVSSYNEQFF. J is TRBJ2-1 and V is TRBV6-1; D might be TRBD1 (5 bases). The germline CDR1 and CDR2 sequences are MNHNS and SASEGT. Trimming shortened V by 2 bases and J by 0 bases, and 11 bases separated the two germline ends. The CDR3 consists of 16 residues.

This chain joins TRBV29-1 and TRBJ2-7; 7 bases are shared with TRBD1. Germline V gives CDR1 SQVTM, CDR2 ANQGSEA. Trimming cost V 3 bases and J 6 bases; bases outside gene matches: 5. The length of the CDR3 is 12 residues. The CDR3 DNA reads TGCAGCGTTGAGACAGGGAATAGCGAGCAGTACTTC. Its translation: CSVETGNSEQYF.

In its sample, this clonotype was seen a few times. The gene calls are TRBV7-2 and TRBJ2-1, with TRBD2 identical over 13 bases. The length of the CDR3 is 15 residues. Unmatched junction bases numbered 5, after V lost 7 bases and J lost 5 bases. Germline assignment: CDR1 SGHTA and CDR2 FQGNSA. The CDR3 sequence: CASTAGLAGDNEQFF. CDR3 in DNA: TGTGCCAGCACCGCAGGACTAGCGGGAGACAATGAGCAGTTCTTC.

The V call is TRBV5-6, the J call TRBJ2-1, with D uncertain. CDR1 SGHDT and CDR2 YYEEEE come from the germline V gene. With 6 bases removed from V and 5 bases from J, the gap between germline ends came to 9 bases. CDR3 length: 12 amino acids. This CDR3 is CASTNRDNEQFF. The DNA for the CDR3 is TGTGCCAGCACTAACCGAGACAATGAGCAGTTCTTC. The entire variable domain, with the rest obtained from reference TRBV5-6 and TRBJ2-1, is as follows: DAGVTQSPTHLIKTRGQQVTLRCSPKSGHDTVSWYQQALGQGPQFIFQYYEEEERQRGNFPDRFSGHQFPNYSSELNVNALLLGDSALYLCASTNRDNEQFFGPGTRLTVL.

In this sample, this clonotype turned up a few times. J is TRBJ2-3 and V is TRBV2; 8 bases agree with TRBD1. Losses at the gene ends were 6 bases for V and 0 bases for J; bases not matched to a gene: 8. The CDR3 is 16 residues long. CDR1 and CDR2 (germline): SNHLY, FYNNEI. The CDR3 reads CASRRTGLHSTDTQYF. In nucleotides, the CDR3 is TGTGCCAGCAGGCGGACAGGGCTCCATAGCACAGATACGCAGTATTTT.

There are a few counts of this clonotype. This chain uses TRBV9 with TRBJ1-6; D is perhaps TRBD1 (6 bases). The CDR3 is made up of 15 amino acids. Trimming left V 3 bases short and J 9 bases short, with 16 bases between. Germline assignment: CDR1 SGDLS and CDR2 YYNGEE. DNA for the CDR3: TGTGCCAGCAGCGCACAGGGAGGACCCTCTTCACCCCTCCACTTT. Translation gives CASSAQGGPSSPLHF.

This clonotype occurred a few times. This chain links TRBV7-9 with TRBJ1-1; perhaps TRBD1 as D (5 bases). Deletions cut 3 bases from V and 1 base from J, with 12 bases between. The CDR3 is 15 residues long. Germline V gene data show CDR1 as SEHNR and CDR2 as FQNEAQ (reference sequence). The CDR3: CASSLERGRNTEAFF. The CDR3 DNA is TGTGCCAGCAGCTTGGAGCGGGGGAGGAACACTGAAGCTTTCTTT.

The V gene is TRBV6-5, the J gene TRBJ2-5, with D possibly being TRBD1 (5 bases). The V end was cut by 2 bases, the J end by 2 bases, with 18 bases between. The germline V gene has CDR1 MNHEY and CDR2 SVGAGI. The CDR3 totals 17 residues. In DNA form, the CDR3 reads TGTGCCAGCAGTTACCGAATAAGAGACAGCCAGCAAGAGACCCAGTACTTC. Translating gives CASSYRIRDSQQETQYF.

The genes are TRBV20-1 and TRBJ1-6; D not resolved. CDR1 DFQATT and CDR2 SNEGSKA come from the germline V gene (reference sequence). The CDR3 is made up of 14 amino acids. V was cut by 5 bases and J by 10 bases, with 18 bases left in between. CDR3 protein: CSASPPGEGSPLHF. The CDR3 DNA follows: TGCAGTGCTTCGCCGCCCGGAGAAGGGTCACCCCTCCACTTT.

The chain employs TRBV3-1 and TRBJ2-1, with TRBD1 matching over 12 bases. This CDR3 is built from 16 residues. The germline V gene has CDR1 LGHDT and CDR2 YNNKEL (reference sequence). Losses at the gene ends were 3 bases for V and 5 bases for J; bases not matched to a gene: 5. The CDR3 sequence: CASSHWGQGANNEQFF. CDR3 DNA: TGTGCCAGCAGCCATTGGGGACAGGGGGCTAACAATGAGCAGTTCTTC.

This clonotype was observed many times. J is TRBJ2-1 and V is TRBV7-2; 14 bases are shared with TRBD2. The CDR3 totals 17 residues. V dropped 2 bases and J dropped 9; count of bases not matched to a gene: 9. Per the germline V gene, CDR1 is SGHTA and CDR2 is FQGNSA. The CDR3 region is CASSLYPGLAGESEQFF. CDR3 DNA: TGTGCCAGCAGCTTATACCCGGGACTAGCGGGAGAAAGTGAGCAGTTCTTC.